This T cell receptor (beta chain) was found in a study of cytomegalovirus exposure and HLA in healthy donors (TCRdb year 2017). Regarding the research as a whole: An earlier analysis of approximately 600 of the donors reported about 290 Gb of sequence data and 117 million unique TCR beta sequences from roughly 200 million T cells. An early release covering just under 650 HLA-typed donors comprised roughly 300 gigabases of sequencing data and tens of millions of unique TCR sequences. Among the roughly 410 genotyped donors, around 81% belonged to the genetic ancestry cluster associated with self-reported Caucasian donors. The study was designed to test whether signatures of past pathogen exposure could be identified by cataloging public T cell receptors. The study used immunosequencing to profile the T cell repertoires of hundreds of subjects and linked those repertoires to cytomegalovirus serostatus. Besides the first cohort of about 730 subjects, a separate validation cohort made up of roughly 120 different subjects was used. The study combined high-throughput TCR immunosequencing, statistical association of individual TCRs with disease status, and machine learning to predict cytomegalovirus infection status. A later analysis re-examined previously published TCR beta repertoires from just over 650 donors and added high-resolution HLA genotyping to investigate patterns of TCR occurrence. Rather than drawing on any new phenotypic data, the later analysis identified candidate immune exposures from TCR beta sequences and the way those sequences occurred across donors. An earlier analysis of around 580 of the donors used high-throughput TCR beta sequencing to judge whether each TCR beta V gene segment behaved as functional or pseudogenic. Alongside the repertoire data, information on donor age, sex, ethnicity and CMV serostatus was compiled. Genome-wide SNP genotypes for about 55% of the 666 donors were used in a later genetic analysis, which treated that subset as a discovery cohort. All discovery cohort repertoires had been generated on a single sequencing platform. Both class I and class II loci were covered by HLA typing, at four-digit resolution. The number of typed donors differed by locus: roughly 620-640 for A, B, C, DRB1 and DQB1; approximately 520 for DQA1; some 590 for DPA1; and roughly 450 for DPB1. Because of strong linkage in the cohort, a few DR-DQ haplotypes were treated as single units for association and clustering. Across about 380 genotyped donors of the cohort, an average of approximately 220,000 unique TCR beta nucleotide sequences per donor were sequenced, and about a sixth of those sequences were non-productive. General conclusions and limits of the study: For the cohort, immune exposure information was limited to CMV serostatus. The study gave a list of around 170 TCR beta chains associated with cytomegalovirus. Specific HLA alleles were associated with 15,000 to 20,000 TCR beta sequences at a false discovery rate of 0.05 in a later analysis. Several of the top co-occurrence clusters appeared to be linked to parvovirus B19, influenza, CMV and Epstein-Barr virus, according to a later analysis. A further reported finding was that TCR beta sequences accurately predicted the HLA-A and HLA-B alleles for most subjects in the first cohort. A cluster of highly shared sequence variants was judged likely to represent a technical artifact of the sequencing pipeline. Most CMV-associated TCR beta chains appeared to be HLA-restricted in a later analysis, and the HLA associations seemed to be driven largely by CMV exposure. The authors suggested that the approach could potentially be extended to other disease states and immunological phenotypes. Correlated functional status among segregating V segments might reflect linkage disequilibrium, but an unknown experimental factor could not be ruled out. The classifier was reported to diagnose cytomegalovirus status with high specificity and sensitivity in both the original cohort and the validation cohort. Three of the identified cytomegalovirus-associated TCR beta chains were confirmed in vitro to be specific for cytomegalovirus antigens. Strong co-occurrence of HLA alleles, especially DR and DQ, made assigning TCR associations to individual alleles difficult. Most TCR sequences were observed very rarely across donors, whereas some public TCRs were present in many individuals. Because counts were too low, about 18 rarely observed V segments, including chromosome 9 orphons, were excluded from the earlier analysis of fewer than 650 of the donors. Because HLA typing was unavailable for some donors at each locus, only the typed subset was used in association tests. An association between a missense DCLRE1C variant and V-gene and J-gene trimming of TCR beta chains was found in a later genetic analysis and replicated in an independent cohort. The presence/absence analyses assumed that sequencing depth was roughly uniform across donors, and that assumption may not be true. In a later analysis, HLA-associated TCR beta chains were found to be more clonally expanded and to have lower generation probabilities than equally common non-associated chains. Because the 87-base-pair reads could not distinguish some IMGT-functional V segments, including TRBV6-2 and TRBV6-3, those segments were excluded. Compared with the roughly 720-donor mean, donors in an Asian-associated ancestry cluster had fewer N-insertions in productive TCRs, according to a later genetic analysis. In this cohort, only TCR beta chains were sequenced, and detectable features were limited by the absence of alpha or paired-chain data. In an earlier analysis of several hundred of the donors, most TCR beta V segments were observed in productive rearrangements about 90% or about 30% of the time, broadly matching IMGT annotations. In a later analysis, TCR association rates were found to vary across HLA loci, with the most associated TCRs seen for DRB1 alleles and the fewest for HLA-C alleles.

Libraries were constructed by the immunoSEQ multiplex PCR assay. For the multiplex PCR, a mixture combining 60 forward primers for TCR Vbeta segments and 13 reverse primers for TCR Jbeta segments was used. The CDR3 region of rearranged TCR beta genes was amplified from genomic DNA with a multiplex PCR assay. Amplified TCR beta libraries were sequenced as 87-base-pair reads on the Illumina HiSeq System. In the authors' own workflow: Across the roughly 670 repertoires, a later analysis counted 60 million to 90 million unique TCR beta chains, around 11 million of which were shared by at least two donors. Raw reads were error-corrected and collapsed into unique sequences by a nearest-neighbor algorithm in which closely related sequences were merged to remove PCR and sequencing errors. CDR3 sequences were aligned to IMGT reference sequences to assign V, D and J gene segments. Each retained sequence needed at least a six-nucleotide match to both a V gene segment and a J gene segment. A rearrangement counted as productive if the CDR3 had no stop codons and remained in frame with V and J, and every other rearrangement counted as non-productive. Following IMGT convention, CDR3 was defined as the stretch from the second conserved V-encoded cysteine to the conserved J-encoded phenylalanine. In an earlier analysis of approximately 500 of the donors, sequences lacking an unambiguous match to a single V gene segment were excluded. An earlier analysis of 587 of the donors classified V segments as functional when productive rearrangements were above 56.7% and as segregating when the standard deviation between donors was above 5%. To diagnose cytomegalovirus status from the catalog of TCR beta chain sequences, a statistical classification framework was built. In a later analysis, TCR nucleotide sequences were compared against IMGT/GENE-DB human TR gene sequences so that V and J genes could be assigned. Using the TCRdist pipeline, a later analysis assigned CDR3 sequences along with most-parsimonious VDJ recombination scenarios. A later analysis defined each TCR beta chain by its CDR3 amino acid sequence plus V-gene family, and excluded reads lacking a unique V-gene family. As a way to deal with suspected cross-contamination and a sequencing artifact, a later analysis dropped 450 to 700 nucleotide sequences that were highly shared and had low generation probability. In a later analysis, a clonal expansion index was calculated for each public chain from normalized within-repertoire ranks of inferred template counts. Generation probabilities in a later analysis came from a VDJ recombination model fitted to out-of-frame rearrangements, and those results were checked against IGoR. In a later analysis, TCR-TCR, TCR-HLA and TCR-CMV co-occurrence was scored with hypergeometric tests, and a repertoire-size bias correction was applied to TCR pairs. To estimate false discovery rates, a later analysis permuted the HLA or CMV assignments 20 times. In a later analysis, co-occurring TCRs were grouped using DBSCAN, with TCRdist sequence similarity added in when clustering inside HLA-allele-positive subsets. Co-occurrence clustering excluded repertoires with fewer than 30,000 or more than 120,000 public chains, plus five with anomalous nucleotide sharing. What TCRdb holds here is the immuneACCESS table cut down to in-frame rearrangements. Part of the clones is not present; checked against another copy, under half of the missing clones reflect an unresolved V gene, and the others are unexplained. The DNA gave D and trimming, while V, J and clone size come from that table. The sample table records 250,000 or so clones; 92% of these occur just once. Approximately 1.5% of the sample rests with the top ten.

In regard to this clone: Its antigen remains undetermined. It has no much larger one-base neighbor in the sample; base qualities were not kept.

Measured from the cysteine to the phenylalanine, the CDR3 is 11 residues long. Only the CDR3 part of the read is kept: 33 bases, read in frame from the first base. CDR1 is given as SGHAT and CDR2 as FQNNGV, both from the germline V gene. The V end loses 6 bases and the J end loses 10 bases, and a stretch of 10 bases separates them. The cohort consisted of 666 healthy bone marrow donors. At the time of sampling, all cohort members were nominally healthy, though unrecorded immune exposures were likely present. The donor was CMV seronegative and belonged to the group of approximately 320 seronegative cohort members. A peripheral blood sample was provided by each donor, and peripheral blood mononuclear cells were used for TCR beta sequencing. Genomic DNA was extracted from the blood cell samples with the Qiagen DNeasy Blood Extraction Kit.

The receptor comes from a girl aged 2-10 years in good health and CMV-seronegative. Recombination linked TRBV11-2 to TRBJ2-1; the D segment cannot be called with confidence. The sequenced material came from PBMCs. CDR3 loop: CASSPGREQFF. The bases are TGTGCCAGCAGTCCAGGAAGAGAGCAGTTCTTC. Reference TRBV11-2 and TRBJ2-1 proteins supply the regions before and after the CDR3; the full variable domain is: EAGVAQSPRYKIIEKRQSVAFWCNPISGHATLYWYQQILGQGPKLLIQFQNNGVVDDSQLPKDRFSAERLKGVDSTLKIQPAKLEDSAVYLCASSPGREQFFGPGTRLTVL.